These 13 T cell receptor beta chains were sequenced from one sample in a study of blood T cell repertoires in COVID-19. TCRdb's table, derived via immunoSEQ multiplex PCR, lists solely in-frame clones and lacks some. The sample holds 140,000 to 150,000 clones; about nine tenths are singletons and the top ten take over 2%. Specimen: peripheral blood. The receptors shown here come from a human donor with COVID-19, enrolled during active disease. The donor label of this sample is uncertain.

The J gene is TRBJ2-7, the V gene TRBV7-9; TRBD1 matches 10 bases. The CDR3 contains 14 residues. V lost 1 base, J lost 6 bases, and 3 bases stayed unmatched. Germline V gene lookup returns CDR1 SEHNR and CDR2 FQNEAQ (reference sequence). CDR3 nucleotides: TGTGCCAGCAGCTTAGGGACAGGGGGTCGCGAGCAGTACTTC. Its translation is CASSLGTGGREQYF.

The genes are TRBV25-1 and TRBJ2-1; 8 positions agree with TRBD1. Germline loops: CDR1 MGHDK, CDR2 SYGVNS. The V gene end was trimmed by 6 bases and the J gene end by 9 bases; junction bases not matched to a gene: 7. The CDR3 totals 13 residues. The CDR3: CASSPGQASEQFF. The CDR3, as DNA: TGTGCCAGCAGCCCGGGACAGGCCAGTGAGCAGTTCTTC.

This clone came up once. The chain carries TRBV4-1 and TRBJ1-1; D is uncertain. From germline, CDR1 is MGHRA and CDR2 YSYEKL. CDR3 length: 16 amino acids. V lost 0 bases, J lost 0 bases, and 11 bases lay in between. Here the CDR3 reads CASSQDRLLMNTEAFF. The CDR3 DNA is TGCGCCAGCAGCCAAGACCGACTGCTAATGAACACTGAAGCTTTCTTT.

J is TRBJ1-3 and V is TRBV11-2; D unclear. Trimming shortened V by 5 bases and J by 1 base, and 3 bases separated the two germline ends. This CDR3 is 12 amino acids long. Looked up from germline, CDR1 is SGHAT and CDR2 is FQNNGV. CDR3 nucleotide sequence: TGTGCCAGCAGCCGTTCTGGAAACACCATATATTTT. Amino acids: CASSRSGNTIYF.

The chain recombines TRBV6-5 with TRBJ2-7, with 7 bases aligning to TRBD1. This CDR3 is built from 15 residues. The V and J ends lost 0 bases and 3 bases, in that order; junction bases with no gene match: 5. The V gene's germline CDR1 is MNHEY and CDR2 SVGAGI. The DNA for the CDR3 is TGTGCCAGCAGTTACTCGACAGGGAGTTACTACGAGCAGTACTTC. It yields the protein CASSYSTGSYYEQYF.

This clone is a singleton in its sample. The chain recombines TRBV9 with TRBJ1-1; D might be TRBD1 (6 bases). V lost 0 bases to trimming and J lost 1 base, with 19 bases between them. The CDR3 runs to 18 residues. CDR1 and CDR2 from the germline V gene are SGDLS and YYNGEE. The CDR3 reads CASSVEPDRILPNTEAFF. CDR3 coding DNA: TGTGCCAGCAGCGTAGAGCCGGACAGAATATTACCGAACACTGAAGCTTTCTTT.

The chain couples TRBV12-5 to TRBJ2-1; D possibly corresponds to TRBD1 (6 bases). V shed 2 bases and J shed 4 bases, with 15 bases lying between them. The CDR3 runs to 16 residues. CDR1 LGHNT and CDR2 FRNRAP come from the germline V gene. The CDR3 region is CASGLSRTALYNEQFF. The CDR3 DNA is TGTGCTAGTGGTTTGAGTAGGACAGCCTTATACAATGAGCAGTTCTTC.

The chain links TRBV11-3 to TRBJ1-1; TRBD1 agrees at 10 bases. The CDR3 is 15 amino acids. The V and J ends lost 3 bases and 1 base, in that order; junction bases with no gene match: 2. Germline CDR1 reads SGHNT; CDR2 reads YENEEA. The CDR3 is CASSLGQGWNTEAFF. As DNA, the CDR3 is TGTGCCAGCAGCTTGGGACAGGGGTGGAACACTGAAGCTTTCTTT.

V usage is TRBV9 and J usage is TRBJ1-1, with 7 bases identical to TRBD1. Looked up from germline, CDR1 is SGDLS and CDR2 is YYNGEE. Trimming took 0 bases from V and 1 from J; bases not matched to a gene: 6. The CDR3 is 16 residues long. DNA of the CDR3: TGTGCCAGCAGCGTAGCCCGGGACAGTAGGAACACTGAAGCTTTCTTT. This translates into CASSVARDSRNTEAFF.

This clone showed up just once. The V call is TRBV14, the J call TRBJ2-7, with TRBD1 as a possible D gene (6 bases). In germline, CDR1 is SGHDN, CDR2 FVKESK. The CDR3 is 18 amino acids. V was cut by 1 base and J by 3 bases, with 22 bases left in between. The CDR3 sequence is CASSQGRVGAQTYYEQYF. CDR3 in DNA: TGTGCCAGCAGCCAAGGGCGTGTGGGGGCCCAGACCTACTACGAGCAGTACTTC.

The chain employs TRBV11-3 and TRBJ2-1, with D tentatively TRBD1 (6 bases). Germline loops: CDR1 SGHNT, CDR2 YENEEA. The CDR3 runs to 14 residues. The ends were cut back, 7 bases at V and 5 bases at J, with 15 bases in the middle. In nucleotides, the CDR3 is TGTGCCAGCACTCGCCGGGACAAGCACAATGAGCAGTTCTTC. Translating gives CASTRRDKHNEQFF.

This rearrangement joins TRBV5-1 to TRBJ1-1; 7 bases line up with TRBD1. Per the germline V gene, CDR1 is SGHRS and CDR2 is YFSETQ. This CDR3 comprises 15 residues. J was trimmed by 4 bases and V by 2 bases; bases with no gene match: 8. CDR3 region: CASSLEGQGGTEAFF. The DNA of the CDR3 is TGCGCCAGCAGCTTAGAGGGGCAGGGGGGCACTGAAGCTTTCTTT.

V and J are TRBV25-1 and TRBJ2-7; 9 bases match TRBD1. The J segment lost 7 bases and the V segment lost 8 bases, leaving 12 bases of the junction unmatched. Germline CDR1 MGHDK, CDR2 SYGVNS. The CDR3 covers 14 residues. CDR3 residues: CASAQTGGGGEQYF. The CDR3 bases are TGTGCCAGCGCTCAGACAGGGGGAGGAGGAGAGCAGTACTTC.